The 25 T cell receptor beta chains given below trace back to one sample, sequenced in a study of OX40 agonist ivuxolimab in advanced cancers. Libraries were prepared by immunoSEQ multiplex PCR; TCRdb keeps only in-frame clonotypes and omits some of them. The table lists tens of thousands of clones, more than 75% of them singletons. Material: CD4+ or CD8+ T cells sorted from blood, obtained in a trial of the OX40 agonist ivuxolimab. Receptors were obtained from an adult with an advanced solid tumor such as melanoma, head and neck, liver or kidney cancer.

The V and J genes are TRBV19 and TRBJ2-1; no reliable D call. The CDR3 extends over 14 amino acids. The V end was cut by 10 bases, the J end by 4 bases, with 17 bases between. The germline CDR1 and CDR2 sequences are LNHDA and SQIVND (reference sequence). The CDR3, as DNA: TGTGCCACATTGGGGTCAGACCTATACAATGAGCAGTTCTTC. It yields the protein CATLGSDLYNEQFF.

The chain joins TRBV7-9 to TRBJ2-2; the D gene is possibly TRBD1 (6 bases). Trimming took off 6 bases at V and 4 bases at J, with 12 bases between the two ends. Germline CDR1 is SEHNR and CDR2 is FQNEAQ (reference sequence). This CDR3 contains 14 residues. CDR3 coding DNA: TGTGCCAGCAGTCACAGGGCGGGCACCGGGGAGCTGTTTTTT. Its translation is CASSHRAGTGELFF.

The CDR3 DNA follows: TGTGCCAGCAGCTTAGAAAAACTAGCGGGAGTTTCCGGGGAGCTGTTTTTT. It codes for CASSLEKLAGVSGELFF. The chain joins TRBV7-2 to TRBJ2-2; 11 positions agree with TRBD2. CDR1 and CDR2 (germline): SGHTA, FQGNSA. V shed 1 base, J shed 6 bases, and the junction held 7 bases outside the gene matches. The CDR3 extends over 17 amino acids.

This sequence joins TRBV4-3 and TRBJ2-5; D is unclear. This CDR3 contains 13 residues. V was shortened by 0 bases and J by 2 bases, with 4 bases between the two germline ends. Germline loops: CDR1 LGHNA, CDR2 YSLEER. As DNA, the CDR3 is TGCGCCAGCAGCCAAGATCTACAAGAGACCCAGTACTTC. Residues: CASSQDLQETQYF.

J is TRBJ2-5 and V is TRBV12-5; 7 nucleotides match TRBD1. Trimming cost V 6 bases and J 5 bases; bases outside gene matches: 12. Germline V lookup: CDR1 LGHNT, CDR2 FRNRAP. The CDR3 sequence is 15 residues long. DNA for the CDR3: TGTGCTAGTGGGACAACAGGGGTCGGGGACGAGACCCAGTACTTC. Translation: CASGTTGVGDETQYF.

The CDR3: CASSRSGGFYEQYF. The CDR3 bases are TGTGCCAGCAGCCGTAGCGGGGGTTTTTACGAGCAGTACTTC. The rearrangement links TRBV11-2 to TRBJ2-7, with 9 nucleotides matching TRBD2. Germline lookup yields CDR1 SGHAT and CDR2 FQNNGV. The CDR3 has 14 residues. Trimming cost V 5 bases and J 4 bases; bases outside gene matches: 6.

The chain couples TRBV13 to TRBJ2-7; 13 bases are a match to TRBD2. The CDR3 sequence is 15 residues long. Germline trimming cut 5 bases from V and 4 bases from J; bases unmatched to any gene: 5. CDR1 and CDR2 from the germline V gene are PRHDT and FYEKMQ (reference sequence). CDR3 sequence: CASSARLAGGYEQYV. The CDR3 nucleotides are TGTGCCAGCAGCGCTCGACTAGCGGGGGGTTACGAGCAGTACGTC.

The sample holds one count of this clone. The genes are TRBV2 and TRBJ2-7, with D perhaps matching TRBD1 (6 bases). Germline-derived CDR1 and CDR2 are SNHLY and FYNNEI. CDR3 length equals 13 residues. Trimming removed 1 base at V and 2 bases at J, with 6 bases between. The CDR3: CASSEGTAYEQYF. For the CDR3, the DNA is TGTGCCAGCAGTGAAGGGACAGCCTACGAGCAGTACTTC.

V and J are TRBV27 and TRBJ2-1; D unclear. Germline lookup yields CDR1 MNHEY and CDR2 SMNVEV (reference sequence). The CDR3 length is 13 residues. Trimming removed 2 bases at V and 1 base at J, with 3 bases between. CDR3 coding DNA: TGTGCCAGCAGTTTAGGATCCTACAATGAGCAGTTCTTC. Translating gives CASSLGSYNEQFF.

The chain carries TRBV5-5 and TRBJ1-1; the match to TRBD1 covers 8 bases. V lost 5 bases and J lost 6; bases outside the gene matches: 3. The CDR3 loop spans 12 amino acids. From germline, CDR1 is SGHKS and CDR2 YYEKEE (reference sequence). Here the CDR3 reads CASSPTGAEAFF. Here the CDR3 DNA reads TGTGCCAGCAGTCCGACAGGGGCTGAAGCTTTCTTT.

The chain couples TRBV6-5 to TRBJ2-1; unclear D gene. The V end was cut by 0 bases, the J end by 7 bases, with 4 bases between. The CDR3 loop spans 12 amino acids. Germline V CDR1 and CDR2: MNHEY, SVGAGI. This CDR3 is CASSYSGNEQFF. The CDR3 coding sequence is TGTGCCAGCAGTTACTCCGGGAATGAGCAGTTCTTC.

The CDR3: CASREQGGGTDTQYF. DNA for the CDR3: TGTGCCAGCAGAGAACAGGGAGGTGGGACAGATACGCAGTATTTT. The chain is built from TRBV28 and TRBJ2-3; either TRBD1 or TRBD2 may supply D (6 bases each). Germline CDR1 and CDR2: MDHEN and SYDVKM. The CDR3 length is 15 residues. Trimming removed 6 bases from V and 3 bases from J, with 16 bases in between. Variable domain in full (rest from reference TRBV28 and TRBJ2-3): DVKVTQSSRYLVKRTGEKVFLECVQDMDHENMFWYRQDPGLGLRLIYFSYDVKMKEKGDIPEGYSVSREKKERFSLILESASTNQTSMYLCASREQGGGTDTQYFGPGTRLTVL.

J is TRBJ1-1 and V is TRBV15; D is uncertain. The germline CDR1 and CDR2 sequences are LNHNV and YYDKDF (reference sequence). The CDR3 contains 16 residues. The V end lost 1 base, the J end lost 4 bases, and 16 bases lay between the germline ends. CDR3: CATSRVKGFGGTEAFF. The CDR3 bases are TGTGCCACCAGCAGAGTCAAGGGATTCGGCGGCACTGAAGCTTTCTTT.

This clone is large in the sample. The rearrangement joins TRBV19 to TRBJ1-5, with D uncertain. The germline V gene encodes CDR1 LNHDA and CDR2 SQIVND (reference sequence). The CDR3 runs to 16 residues. The V end was cut by 7 bases, the J end by 2 bases, with 18 bases between. CDR3 nucleotide sequence: TGTGCCAGTACTTCCCCTCGCAGTACGGGCAATCAGCCCCAGCATTTT. Its protein is CASTSPRSTGNQPQHF.

The chain is built from TRBV2 and TRBJ2-1; 7 bases line up with TRBD2. Trimming cost V 1 base and J 6 bases; bases outside gene matches: 9. This CDR3 is built from 16 residues. Germline V gives CDR1 SNHLY, CDR2 FYNNEI. CDR3 DNA sequence: TGTGCCAGCAGTGAAGGGACTAGGCCCCCTGGCAATGAGCAGTTCTTC. Protein sequence: CASSEGTRPPGNEQFF. Together with reference TRBV2 and TRBJ2-1, the CDR3 gives the full variable domain: EPEVTQTPSHQVTQMGQEVILRCVPISNHLYFYWYRQILGQKVEFLVSFYNNEISEKSEIFDDQFSVERPDGSNFTLKIRSTKLEDSAMYFCASSEGTRPPGNEQFFGPGTRLTVL.

V is TRBV14 and J is TRBJ2-1; 8 nucleotides line up with TRBD2. The CDR3 is 18 residues long. The V segment lost 4 bases and the J segment 2 bases; nucleotides outside the gene matches: 13. Germline loops: CDR1 SGHDN, CDR2 FVKESK. DNA for the CDR3: TGTGCCAGCAGCCCCAACGCGGGGGGCCGTCCTCCCTACAATGAGCAGTTCTTC. Amino acid sequence: CASSPNAGGRPPYNEQFF.

This chain joins TRBV5-1 and TRBJ2-2; D may correspond to TRBD1 or TRBD2 (5 bases each). The CDR3 consists of 14 residues. Trimming cost V 1 base and J 6 bases, with 10 bases left between them. CDR1 is SGHRS and CDR2 is YFSETQ in the germline V gene. The CDR3 spells CASSLIRDAGELFF. The CDR3 region has the DNA TGCGCCAGCAGCTTGATCAGGGACGCCGGGGAGCTGTTTTTT.

The genes are TRBV6-1 and TRBJ2-7; D is unclear. Trimming took 4 bases from V and 0 from J, leaving 10 bases between them. This CDR3 has 14 amino acids. From germline, CDR1 is MNHNS and CDR2 SASEGT. For the CDR3, the DNA is TGTGCCAGCAGTGGACCGGATCCCTCCTACGAGCAGTACGTC. Protein product: CASSGPDPSYEQYV.

This clone has more than one count but fewer than ten. The J gene is TRBJ2-1, the V gene TRBV7-9; no clear D. Germline V lookup: CDR1 SEHNR, CDR2 FQNEAQ (reference sequence). The CDR3 length is 12 residues. Trimming left V 1 base short and J 9 bases short, with 7 bases between. CDR3 amino acids: CASSLGKSEQFF. The CDR3 nucleotides read TGTGCCAGCAGCTTAGGCAAATCTGAGCAGTTCTTC.

The V call is TRBV19, the J call TRBJ2-2; 7 nucleotides line up with TRBD2. The CDR3 loop spans 12 amino acids. The V and J ends lost 6 bases and 11 bases, in that order; junction bases with no gene match: 6. CDR1 and CDR2 from the germline V gene are LNHDA and SQIVND (reference sequence). This CDR3 is CASSGWEGELFF. The CDR3 coding sequence is TGTGCCAGTAGCGGGTGGGAGGGCGAGCTGTTTTTT.

The gene calls are TRBV7-9 and TRBJ2-7; 7 bases are shared with TRBD2. V gave up 4 bases and J gave up 1 base; unmatched junction bases: 10. The germline gives CDR1 SEHNR, CDR2 FQNEAQ (reference sequence). The CDR3 is 16 residues long. In nucleotides, the CDR3 is TGTGCCAGCAGCTACCCAGCGGGGCTACCGTCCTACGAGCAGTACTTC. Translation gives CASSYPAGLPSYEQYF.

This clone was seen a handful of times. The rearrangement links TRBV9 to TRBJ2-7, with 10 bases identical to TRBD2. The CDR3 is 15 residues long. V gave up 3 bases and J gave up 0 bases; unmatched junction bases: 3. CDR1 and CDR2 from the germline V gene are SGDLS and YYNGEE. The CDR3 reads CASSGGTSDSYEQYF. In nucleotides, the CDR3 is TGTGCCAGCAGCGGGGGGACTAGCGACTCCTACGAGCAGTACTTC.

This clone was seen a single time. The chain links TRBV19 to TRBJ1-2, with 8 bases identical to TRBD1. The CDR3 runs to 14 residues. V shed 5 bases and J 8 bases; nucleotides not matched to a gene: 10. Germline V lookup: CDR1 LNHDA, CDR2 SQIVND (reference sequence). The CDR3: CASSLTGVGDGYTF. The CDR3, as DNA: TGTGCCAGTAGTCTGACAGGGGTTGGGGACGGCTACACCTTC.

This chain uses TRBV28 with TRBJ1-1; 11 nucleotides line up with TRBD1. This CDR3 contains 14 residues. From germline, CDR1 is MDHEN and CDR2 SYDVKM. With 5 bases clipped from V and 4 bases from J, the junction kept 3 bases outside the gene matches. In nucleotides, the CDR3 is TGTGCCAGCAGTGGACAGGGGGCGGCCACTGAAGCTTTCTTT. Its translation: CASSGQGAATEAFF.

The chain is built from TRBV9 and TRBJ2-7; 11 bases match TRBD2. Trimming removed 2 bases from V and 5 bases from J; junction bases left unmatched: 6. Germline V CDR1 and CDR2: SGDLS, YYNGEE. The CDR3 loop spans 15 amino acids. CDR3 in amino acids: CASSVWGLAEDEQYF. The CDR3 DNA reads as TGTGCCAGCAGCGTTTGGGGACTAGCGGAGGACGAGCAGTACTTC.